One TCR beta chain is described in this entry. Its antigen is undetermined. The CDR3 contains 13 residues. V gave up 4 bases and J gave up 4 bases, with 11 bases separating them. Looked up from germline, CDR1 is LGHDT and CDR2 is YNNKEL (reference sequence). 5'RACE with constant-segment primers yielded barcoded, UMI-tagged TCR alpha and TCR beta cDNA libraries. TCRdb reprocessed the 5' RACE reads with MiXCR, giving one entry per CDR3 protein. The sample yields about 270,000 distinct CDR3 sequences, under 20% seen once. The sample comes from a study of T-cell memory formation after mild COVID-19. Study information: Among the donors, TCR clusters were largely specific to each donor. Study observations and caveats: Memory cells collected pre-infection included some clones that later responded, suggesting cross-reactive memory joined. Mainly CM and EM harbored the contracting CD4+ clones; mainly EMRA harbored the CD8+ ones.

The receptor was derived from a man aged 18 to 30 who had mild COVID-19 (a few samples of this study predate the infection). Cell type and time point are not known. Source material: PBMCs or a T cell subset sorted from them (not recorded which). The J gene is TRBJ2-7, the V gene TRBV3-1; D might be TRBD2 (5 bases). The CDR3 sequence: CASSPFPGYEQYF. For the CDR3, the DNA is TGTGCCAGCAGCCCATTTCCGGGGTACGAGCAGTACTTC.